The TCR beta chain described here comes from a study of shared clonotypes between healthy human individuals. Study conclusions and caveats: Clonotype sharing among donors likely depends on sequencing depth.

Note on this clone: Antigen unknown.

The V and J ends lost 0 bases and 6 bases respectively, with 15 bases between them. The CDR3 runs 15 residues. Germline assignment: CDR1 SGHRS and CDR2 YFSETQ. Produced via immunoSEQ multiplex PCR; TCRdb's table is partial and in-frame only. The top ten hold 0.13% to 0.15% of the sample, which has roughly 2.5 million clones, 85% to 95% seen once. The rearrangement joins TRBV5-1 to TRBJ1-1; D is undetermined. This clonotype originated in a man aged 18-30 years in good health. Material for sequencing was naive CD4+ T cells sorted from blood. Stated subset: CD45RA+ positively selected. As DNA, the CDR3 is TGCGCCAGCAGCTTGGGAGGTTTGAGGCAATCTGAAGCTTTCTTT. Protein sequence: CASSLGGLRQSEAFF. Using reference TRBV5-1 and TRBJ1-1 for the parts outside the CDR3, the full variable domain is KAGVTQTPRYLIKTRGQQVTLSCSPISGHRSVSWYQQTPGQGLQFLFEYFSETQRNKGNFPGRFSGRQFSNSRSEMNVSTLELGDSALYLCASSLGGLRQSEAFFGQGTRLTVV.